This is a list of T cell receptor beta chains from one sample in a study of T cells in Graves' hyperthyroidism and ophthalmopathy. A single record per CDR3 protein comes from TCRdb applying MiXCR to the multiplex PCR reads. The sample comprises hundreds of thousands of distinct CDR3 sequences, less than 25% of which are singletons, and 30% to 40% rests with the top ten. What was sequenced was blood. These receptors were collected from a man aged 25 to 45 with Graves' ophthalmopathy. CDR3s include the opening cysteine and the closing phenylalanine or tryptophan. D genes are given only for firm matches. The size of a clone is reported for some rows only, either as once, few or many, or as a class for expanded clones.

v_gene,d_gene,abundance,j_gene,CDR3nt,CDR3aa
TRBV2,.,many,TRBJ2-3,TGTGCCAGCACCCCCGGGTACAGGGACTCCCCAGATACGCAGTATTTT,CASTPGYRDSPDTQYF
TRBV5-5,.,once,TRBJ2-1,TGTGCCAGCAGTTTCGGGGGCCAGTACGAGCAGTTCTTC,CASSFGGQYEQFF
TRBV3-1,TRBD2,few,TRBJ2-7,TGTGCCAGCAGCCAAGTTGGAGAGGGAGGGGACGAGCAGTACTTC,CASSQVGEGGDEQYF
TRBV6-1,.,few,TRBJ2-7,TGTGCCAGCAGAGCCCTTAGTAGCGCTCCCTACGAGCAGTACTTC,CASRALSSAPYEQYF
TRBV2,TRBD1,many,TRBJ2-5,TGTGCCAGCAGTGAAGCCGGGACAGCACCGTACTTC,CASSEAGTAPYF
TRBV27,.,.,TRBJ2-5,TGCGCCAGCAGCCAAGAACAGGGTTTGCTAGCGATAGAGACCCAGTACTTC,CASSQEQGLLAIETQYF
TRBV5-1,.,few,TRBJ1-3,TGCGCCAGCAGCTTAGGACAGCTCTCTGGAAACACCATATATTTT,CASSLGQLSGNTIYF
TRBV7-2,.,many,TRBJ2-5,TGTGCCAGCAGCCAAAAAGAGACCCAGTACTTC,CASSQKETQYF
TRBV20-1,.,many,TRBJ1-1,TGCAGTGCTAGCGTGGGGGGGGGACGGACTGAAGCTTTCTTT,CSASVGGGRTEAFF
TRBV10-3,.,.,TRBJ2-1,TGTGCCATCAGTGAGTCGGTGAGGGAGGATGAGCAGTTCTTC,CAISESVREDEQFF
TRBV5-4,.,.,TRBJ2-5,TGTGCCAGCAGCTTGACAAGTCAAGAGACCCAGTACTTC,CASSLTSQETQYF
TRBV19,.,.,TRBJ2-2,TGTGCCAGTAGCGGCAGGGCGAACAACGGGGAGCTGTTTTTT,CASSGRANNGELFF
TRBV19,.,.,TRBJ1-3,TGTGCCAGCCGGGGGGCACCTGGAAACACCATATATTTT,CASRGAPGNTIYF
TRBV6-1,.,many,TRBJ1-1,TGTGCCAGCAGTTACGGGGCTTCCACTGAAGCTTTCTTT,CASSYGASTEAFF
TRBV24-1,TRBD2,.,TRBJ2-3,TGTGCCACCAGCTTCCCGGGACTAGCGGGAGTGCTATCTAGCACAGATACGCAGTATTTT,CATSFPGLAGVLSSTDTQYF
TRBV7-2,.,.,TRBJ1-4,TGTGCCAGCAGTATCTCCGGGGTTCTTAATGAAAAACTGTTTTTT,CASSISGVLNEKLFF
TRBV7-9,.,.,TRBJ1-5,TGTGCCAGCAGCTTTACCACGAATCAGCCCCAGCATTTT,CASSFTTNQPQHF
TRBV12-3/TRBV12-4,TRBD1,.,TRBJ2-4,TGTGCCAGCAGCCTACTGAGGGACAGCCTATTAGCCAAAAACATTCAGTACTTC,CASSLLRDSLLAKNIQYF
TRBV9,.,few,TRBJ2-7,TGTGCCAGCAGCGTAGACCTTCTAGGCGGGACGCAGTCCTACGAGCAGTACTTC,CASSVDLLGGTQSYEQYF
TRBV4-1,.,few,TRBJ2-2,TGCGCCAGCACCCGCCCAAAGGAGCTGTTTTTT,CASTRPKELFF
TRBV11-2,.,.,TRBJ2-7,TGTGCCAGCAGTAACCGCGGGACAGCTTCCTACGAGCAGTACTTC,CASSNRGTASYEQYF
TRBV28,TRBD2,many,TRBJ2-1,TGTGCCAGCGCCCTAGCGGGAAACTACAATGAGCAGTTCTTC,CASALAGNYNEQFF